This section outlines one T cell receptor beta chain sequence together with its context. Its specificity is not known. This record comes from a study of Ad26.COV2.S vaccination and SARS-CoV-2 variants. Study overall: The Ad26.COV2.S arm of the COV1001 trial was where the donor was placed. The authors gave Ad26.COV2.S intramuscularly, either once or twice 56 days apart.

Clones were read by immunoSEQ multiplex PCR, and TCRdb kept only the in-frame ones, dropping some. The sample yields about 440,000 clones, 70% to 90% seen once. Study-wide findings and caveats: Spike-specific TCR breadth was greater in vaccine than placebo recipients. Estimates derived from TCR breadth and depth analyses may have underestimated total T cell responses.

The sample's treatment: about 20 received Ad26.COV2.S at low or high dose, single or two shots; several received placebo; per-sample allocation not given. Sampling was done on day 63 after the first vaccine or placebo injection. The CDR3 consists of 15 residues. Germline V gives CDR1 SGHTA, CDR2 FQGNSA. After removal of 7 bases from V and 5 bases from J, the junction contained 8 bases not matched to a gene. The sequence derives from a person between 18 and 60 years old who received the Ad26.COV2.S COVID-19 vaccine or a placebo. The sample was peripheral blood, taken in a trial of Ad26.COV2.S vaccine versus placebo. The rearrangement links TRBV7-2 to TRBJ2-7, with TRBD2 identical over 13 bases. The CDR3 protein is CASNHGGLAGDEQYF. The CDR3 DNA reads as TGTGCCAGCAACCACGGCGGACTAGCGGGAGACGAGCAGTACTTC. Based on the CDR3 plus reference TRBV7-2 and TRBJ2-7, the full variable domain is GAGVSQSPSNKVTEKGKDVELRCDPISGHTALYWYRQSLGQGLEFLIYFQGNSAPDKSGLPSDRFSAERTGGSVSTLTIQRTQQEDSAVYLCASNHGGLAGDEQYFGPGTRLTVT.